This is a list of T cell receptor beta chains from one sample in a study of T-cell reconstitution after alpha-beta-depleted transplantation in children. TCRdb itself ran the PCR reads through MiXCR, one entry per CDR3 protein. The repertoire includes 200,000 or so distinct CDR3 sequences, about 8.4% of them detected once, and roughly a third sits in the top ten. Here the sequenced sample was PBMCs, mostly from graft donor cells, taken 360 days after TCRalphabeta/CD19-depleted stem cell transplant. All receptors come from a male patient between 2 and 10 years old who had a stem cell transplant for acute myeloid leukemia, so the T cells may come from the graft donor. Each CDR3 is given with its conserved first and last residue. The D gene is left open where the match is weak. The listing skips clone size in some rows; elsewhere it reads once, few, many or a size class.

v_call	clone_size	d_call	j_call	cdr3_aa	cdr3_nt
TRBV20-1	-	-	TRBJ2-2	CSARLGGRISTGELFF	TGCAGTGCTAGGCTTGGGGGACGCATCAGCACCGGGGAGCTGTTTTTT
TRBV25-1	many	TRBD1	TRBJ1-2	CASSEQGVWSGYTF	TGTGCCAGCAGTGAGCAGGGGGTATGGTCTGGCTACACCTTC
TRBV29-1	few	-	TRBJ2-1	CSVRTGGGNEQFF	TGCAGCGTCAGAACAGGGGGGGGCAATGAGCAGTTCTTC
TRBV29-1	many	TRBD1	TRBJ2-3	CSVDALGRTGRRYF	TGCAGCGTTGATGCTCTTGGACGGACAGGGCGGCGGTATTTT
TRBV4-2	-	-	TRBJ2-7	CASSQGTTMNYEQYF	TGTGCCAGCAGCCAAGGGACAACGATGAACTACGAGCAGTACTTC
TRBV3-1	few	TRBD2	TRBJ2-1	CASSQGTSGRAYEQFF	TGTGCCAGCAGCCAAGGGACTAGCGGGAGGGCCTATGAGCAGTTCTTC
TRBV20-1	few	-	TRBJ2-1	CSARAGVRNEQFF	TGCAGTGCTAGAGCGGGAGTAAGGAATGAGCAGTTCTTC
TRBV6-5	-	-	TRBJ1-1	CASSFRFQGQNTEAFF	TGTGCCAGCAGTTTTCGCTTCCAGGGGCAGAACACTGAAGCTTTCTTT
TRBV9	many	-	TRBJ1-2	CASSVDGGRSNYGYTF	TGTGCCAGCAGCGTAGATGGAGGCAGATCAAACTATGGCTACACCTTC
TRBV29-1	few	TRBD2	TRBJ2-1	CSARTRAGGRNEQFF	TGCAGCGCACGAACTAGGGCGGGGGGGCGCAATGAGCAGTTCTTC
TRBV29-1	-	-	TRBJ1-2	CSVDSGNGYTF	TGCAGCGTTGATTCCGGAAATGGCTACACCTTC
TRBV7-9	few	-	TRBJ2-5	CASSRLFVETQYF	TGTGCCAGCAGTCGACTTTTCGTGGAGACCCAGTACTTC